Each of the 25 T cell receptor beta chains below was sequenced from the same sample in a study of OX40 agonist ivuxolimab in advanced cancers. TCRdb's copy holds only in-frame clones and misses some; the assay was immunoSEQ multiplex PCR. The table shows about 36,000 clones, with about 80% occurring only once. Sequences were derived from CD4+ or CD8+ T cells sorted from blood, sampled in a trial of the OX40 agonist ivuxolimab. Every receptor here comes from an adult with an advanced solid tumor such as melanoma, head and neck, liver or kidney cancer.

The chain has TRBV11-2 and TRBJ2-7; 8 positions agree with TRBD1. J was trimmed by 2 bases and V by 5 bases; bases with no gene match: 8. Germline CDR1 is SGHAT and CDR2 is FQNNGV. There are 15 residues in the CDR3. This CDR3 reads CASSQYQGATYEQYF. CDR3 DNA: TGTGCCAGCAGCCAATATCAGGGGGCGACCTACGAGCAGTACTTC.

The chain carries TRBV6-6 and TRBJ1-1; no firm D call. Germline CDR1 is MNHNY and CDR2 is SVGAGI (reference sequence). V dropped 6 bases and J dropped 2 bases, with 10 bases sitting between them. The CDR3 sequence is 13 residues long. Here the CDR3 reads CASRLGQNTEAFF. The CDR3 DNA sequence: TGTGCCAGCAGACTGGGCCAAAACACTGAAGCTTTCTTT.

On this clone itself: A junction boundary mismatches the germline segment, possibly from a read error. The V and J genes are TRBV7-6 and TRBJ2-1; perhaps D is TRBD1 or TRBD2 (5 bases each). Germline values: CDR1 SGHVS, CDR2 FNYEAQ. This CDR3 region has 13 residues. The CDR3 protein is CASSLKFGTLGVF. CDR3 DNA sequence: TGTGCCAGCAGCTTAAAATTTGGGACGCTGGGGGTCTTC.

The V and J genes are TRBV11-1 and TRBJ2-1; D remains ambiguous. The CDR3 extends over 12 amino acids. Trimming left V 1 base short and J 6 bases short, with 4 bases between. Germline V gives CDR1 SGHAT, CDR2 FQDESV (reference sequence). CDR3 amino acids: CASSLGANEQFF. In nucleotides, the CDR3 is TGTGCCAGCAGCTTAGGGGCCAATGAGCAGTTCTTC. The entire variable domain, with the rest obtained from reference TRBV11-1 and TRBJ2-1, is as follows: EAEVAQSPRYKITEKSQAVAFWCDPISGHATLYWYRQILGQGPELLVQFQDESVVDDSQLPKDRFSAERLKGVDSTLKIQPAELGDSAMYLCASSLGANEQFFGPGTRLTVL.

This CDR3 is CASSQDWQVPTRLGGYTF. CDR3 in DNA: TGTGCCAGCAGCCAAGATTGGCAGGTCCCAACCAGGTTGGGGGGCTACACCTTC. The chain couples TRBV4-2 to TRBJ1-2, with D uncertain. Germline V lookup: CDR1 LGHNA, CDR2 YNFKEQ. The V gene lost 0 bases and the J gene lost 8 bases, with 25 bases spanning the gap. CDR3 size: 18 residues.

This chain joins TRBV15 and TRBJ2-7; D is uncertain. Germline loops: CDR1 LNHNV, CDR2 YYDKDF (reference sequence). The CDR3 totals 12 residues. V lost 0 bases and J 5 bases, leaving 5 bases between the germline ends. CDR3 amino acids: CATSRDYHEQYF. DNA of the CDR3: TGTGCCACCAGCAGAGATTACCACGAGCAGTACTTC.

J is TRBJ1-2 and V is TRBV29-1, with D uncertain. CDR3 length: 12 residues. The V end was cut by 3 bases, the J end by 4 bases, with 9 bases between. Germline V CDR1 and CDR2: SQVTM, ANQGSEA. The CDR3 nucleotides read TGCAGCGTTGATCACTCCCGCTATGGCTACACCTTC. It encodes CSVDHSRYGYTF.

The V call is TRBV2, the J call TRBJ2-7; possible D gene TRBD2, 7 bases. The CDR3 covers 15 residues. The germline V and J ends were trimmed by 2 bases and 5 bases, with 16 bases remaining between them. Looked up from germline, CDR1 is SNHLY and CDR2 is FYNNEI. The DNA for the CDR3 is TGTGCCAGCAGTGAAACTTGGGGGGGCGGAAACGAGCAGTACTTC. Translated, it gives CASSETWGGGNEQYF.

This clone was observed a handful of times. V gene TRBV2 combines with J gene TRBJ2-3, with D perhaps TRBD1 (5 bases). The CDR3 extends over 14 amino acids. V was trimmed by 3 bases and J by 4 bases, leaving 11 bases between them. Germline values: CDR1 SNHLY, CDR2 FYNNEI. CDR3 coding DNA: TGTGCCAGCAGTGACAGGGTAGTAGCAGATACGCAGTATTTT. Its translation is CASSDRVVADTQYF.

CDR3 sequence (DNA): TGTGCCAGTAGTCTAGCGGCGTCCCAGAAGACCCAGTACTTC. This translates into CASSLAASQKTQYF. The chain uses TRBV19 and TRBJ2-5; 7 positions match TRBD2. J gave up 6 bases and V 5 bases, and 9 bases lay outside the gene matches. Germline values: CDR1 LNHDA, CDR2 SQIVND (reference sequence). This CDR3 region has 14 residues.

This chain links TRBV19 with TRBJ2-7; 7 nucleotides line up with TRBD1. The CDR3 is 15 amino acids. Losses at the gene ends were 3 bases for V and 1 base for J; bases not matched to a gene: 6. The germline V gene encodes CDR1 LNHDA and CDR2 SQIVND (reference sequence). The CDR3 DNA is TGTGCCAGTAGTATTGGGACAGCCTTTTCCTACGAGCAGTACTTC. Protein product: CASSIGTAFSYEQYF.

A few counts support this clone. The chain joins TRBV27 to TRBJ2-1; a possible D gene is TRBD2 (6 bases). Between the trimmed V and J ends, which lost 3 bases and 3 bases, there was a span of 9 bases. This CDR3 region has 14 residues. Germline CDR1 is MNHEY and CDR2 is SMNVEV (reference sequence). The CDR3 loop is CASSFRTNYNEQFF. As DNA, the CDR3 is TGTGCCAGCAGTTTCCGGACTAACTACAATGAGCAGTTCTTC.

V usage is TRBV27 and J usage is TRBJ1-2; TRBD1 matches 10 bases. V lost 5 bases to trimming and J lost 8 bases; unmatched junction nucleotides: 8. The CDR3 loop spans 14 amino acids. CDR1 and CDR2 (germline): MNHEY, SMNVEV (reference sequence). The CDR3 DNA is TGTGCCAGCAGTCCCCGGGACAGGGGTTTAGGCTACACCTTC. Amino acids: CASSPRDRGLGYTF.

This chain uses TRBV11-2 with TRBJ2-7; D might be TRBD1 (7 bases). The V end was cut by 1 base, the J end by 2 bases, with 12 bases between. The CDR3 covers 15 residues. The germline V gene encodes CDR1 SGHAT and CDR2 FQNNGV. CDR3 sequence reads: CASSLGQGGTYEQYF. CDR3 nucleotides: TGTGCCAGCAGCTTAGGACAGGGAGGAACCTACGAGCAGTACTTC.

The V call is TRBV30, the J call TRBJ2-3; 11 bases line up with TRBD2. With 5 bases clipped from V and 3 bases from J, the junction kept 13 bases outside the gene matches. Germline V lookup: CDR1 GTSNPN, CDR2 SVGIG (reference sequence). The CDR3 contains 17 residues. CDR3 sequence (DNA): TGTGCCTGGCAGTCCGAGTCTAGCGGGAGGACTACAGATACGCAGTATTTT. This sequence encodes CAWQSESSGRTTDTQYF.

This chain connects TRBV27 to TRBJ2-3, with 10 bases fitting TRBD2. CDR3 length equals 14 residues. Looked up from germline, CDR1 is MNHEY and CDR2 is SMNVEV (reference sequence). Losses at the gene ends were 8 bases for V and 3 bases for J; bases not matched to a gene: 5. The CDR3 loop is CASGLAGGTDTQYF. CDR3 nucleotides: TGTGCCAGCGGATTAGCGGGAGGAACAGATACGCAGTATTTT.

The V gene is TRBV6-5, the J gene TRBJ2-7; D gene unclear. Germline V lookup: CDR1 MNHEY, CDR2 SVGAGI. V was trimmed by 3 bases and J by 4 bases, leaving 10 bases between them. The CDR3 spans 13 residues. Here the CDR3 reads CASSYIGQYEQYF. In DNA form, the CDR3 reads TGTGCCAGCAGTTATATTGGCCAGTACGAGCAGTACTTC.

The genes are TRBV2 and TRBJ2-7; TRBD2 is a possible D gene (6 bases). V lost 4 bases and J lost 4, with 11 bases in between. The CDR3 covers 13 residues. Germline V lookup: CDR1 SNHLY, CDR2 FYNNEI. As DNA, the CDR3 is TGTGCCAGCAGTGGCCTCGGGGGTTACGAGCAGTACTTC. Translating it yields CASSGLGGYEQYF.

The CDR3 here is CAWSVVGGTFYNEQFF. In DNA form, the CDR3 reads TGTGCCTGGAGTGTAGTAGGGGGGACCTTTTACAATGAGCAGTTCTTC. The gene calls are TRBV30 and TRBJ2-1; D may match TRBD1 or TRBD2 (6 bases each). The length of the CDR3 is 16 residues. Looked up from germline, CDR1 is GTSNPN and CDR2 is SVGIG (reference sequence). The V end lost 0 bases, the J end lost 4 bases, and 16 bases lay between the germline ends.

This chain joins TRBV19 and TRBJ2-3; 8 bases fit TRBD2. The CDR3 is 14 residues long. CDR1 and CDR2 (germline): LNHDA, SQIVND (reference sequence). The junction had 13 bases not matched to a gene; V was cut back by 3 bases and J by 14 bases. The CDR3 protein is CASSIDAGTRVPYF. Written as DNA, the CDR3 is TGTGCCAGTAGTATCGACGCCGGGACTAGAGTCCCGTATTTT.

This chain links TRBV7-9 with TRBJ1-4, with D perhaps matching TRBD1 (6 bases). CDR3 length equals 17 residues. CDR1 and CDR2 (germline): SEHNR, FQNEAQ (reference sequence). V was pared by 5 bases and J by 5 bases, with 21 bases between. The CDR3: CASSPAGGGRLNEKLFF. The CDR3 coding sequence is TGTGCCAGCAGCCCCGCGGGGGGCGGACGACTGAATGAAAAACTGTTTTTT.

The rearrangement joins TRBV5-5 to TRBJ2-3, with 12 nucleotides matching TRBD2. V shed 4 bases, J shed 3 bases, and the junction held 3 bases outside the gene matches. This CDR3 is built from 15 residues. Germline CDR1 reads SGHKS; CDR2 reads YYEKEE (reference sequence). The CDR3: CASSITSGGTDTQYF. As DNA, the CDR3 is TGTGCCAGCAGCATAACTAGCGGGGGGACAGATACGCAGTATTTT.

This chain links TRBV28 with TRBJ2-5, with D tentatively TRBD2 (6 bases). Germline CDR1 reads MDHEN; CDR2 reads SYDVKM. CDR3 length: 14 residues. The ends were cut back, 4 bases at V and 1 base at J, with 10 bases in the middle. CDR3 protein: CASSSRGTQETQYF. CDR3 nucleotides: TGTGCCAGCAGTTCTCGGGGGACCCAAGAGACCCAGTACTTC.

The chain uses TRBV28 and TRBJ1-1; no clear D. Germline CDR1 is MDHEN and CDR2 is SYDVKM. V was pared by 4 bases and J by 0 bases, with 12 bases between. This CDR3 is built from 15 residues. The CDR3 protein is CASSSSMNLNTEAFF. In nucleotides, the CDR3 is TGTGCCAGCAGTTCGAGTATGAATCTGAACACTGAAGCTTTCTTT.

This chain links TRBV2 with TRBJ2-7, with 9 nucleotides matching TRBD1. Germline lookup yields CDR1 SNHLY and CDR2 FYNNEI. The J segment lost 1 base and the V segment lost 5 bases, leaving 3 bases of the junction unmatched. The CDR3 sequence is 14 residues long. The CDR3 DNA is TGTGCCAGCAGTTGGACAGGGGAATCCTACGAGCAGTACTTC. This translates into CASSWTGESYEQYF.